This record looks at one T cell receptor (beta chain) sequence and its context. The antigen remains undetermined. This record comes from a study of OX40 agonist ivuxolimab in advanced cancers. The overall study: Those treated in dose escalation had hepatocellular carcinoma, melanoma, renal cell cancer or head and neck cancer. Cohort: roughly 79% men, mean age approximately 60, aged roughly 23 to 79.

Some clones are missing from TCRdb's copy, which holds only in-frame ones; the method was immunoSEQ multiplex PCR. The table has about 18,000 clones, approximately 83% seen once. Findings and limits, study-wide: CD8+ T cells were the subset that, on average, had more expanded clones than CD4+.

V lost 0 bases and J lost 4, with 9 bases in between. This CDR3 region has 15 residues. The germline gives CDR1 LNHDA, CDR2 SQIVND (reference sequence). The receptor comes from an adult with an advanced solid tumor such as melanoma, head and neck, liver or kidney cancer. The sample in question was CD4+ or CD8+ T cells sorted from blood, obtained in a trial of the OX40 agonist ivuxolimab. The chain carries TRBV19 and TRBJ2-2; no reliable D call. The CDR3 nucleotides are TGTGCCAGTAGTATAGAGTCACTCCTCACCGGGGAGCTGTTTTTT. Its translation is CASSIESLLTGELFF.